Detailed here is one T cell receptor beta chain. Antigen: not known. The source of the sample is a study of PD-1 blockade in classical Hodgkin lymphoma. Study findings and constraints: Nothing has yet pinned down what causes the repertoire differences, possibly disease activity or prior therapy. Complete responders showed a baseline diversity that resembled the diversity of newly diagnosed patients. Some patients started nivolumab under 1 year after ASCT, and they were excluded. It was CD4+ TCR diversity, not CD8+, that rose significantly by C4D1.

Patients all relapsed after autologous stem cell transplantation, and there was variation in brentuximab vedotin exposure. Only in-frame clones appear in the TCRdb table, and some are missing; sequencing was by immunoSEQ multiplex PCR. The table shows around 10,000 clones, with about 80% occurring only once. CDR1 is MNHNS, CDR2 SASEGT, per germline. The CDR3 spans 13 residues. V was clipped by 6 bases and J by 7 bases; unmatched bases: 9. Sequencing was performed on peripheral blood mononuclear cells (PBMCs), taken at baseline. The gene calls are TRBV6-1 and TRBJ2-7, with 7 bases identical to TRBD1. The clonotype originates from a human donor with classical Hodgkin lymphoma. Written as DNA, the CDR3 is TGTGCCAGCAGACTGGCGGCAGGGGGTGAGCAGTACTTC. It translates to CASRLAAGGEQYF.